Listed below are T cell receptor beta chains from one sample, sequenced in a study of T cells after yellow fever vaccination. MiXCR was run by TCRdb on the 5' RACE reads, yielding one entry per CDR3 protein. This sample has around 200,000 distinct CDR3 sequences, with approximately 10% found just once. The material was CD8+ T cells sorted from PBMCs, obtained 15 days after the yellow fever booster vaccination. Source of these receptors: a man aged 18 to 35 who received the YFV17D yellow fever vaccine. CDR3s include the opening cysteine and the closing phenylalanine or tryptophan. D genes are given only for firm matches. The size entry is marked missing in some rows and otherwise reads once, few, many or a size class.

abundance	d_gene	j_gene	v_gene	CDR3nt	CDR3aa
.	TRBD2	TRBJ2-1	TRBV6-2/TRBV6-3	TGTGCCAGCAACGAGGGAGTGATAGCGGGGGGGCAGGTTAATGAGCAGTTCTTC	CASNEGVIAGGQVNEQFF
.	.	TRBJ2-1	TRBV28	TGTGCCAGCAGTTTAAGGGGGGCTTCCTACAATGAGCAGTTCTTC	CASSLRGASYNEQFF
.	.	TRBJ2-3	TRBV5-1	TGCGCCAGCAGCTTGAGGGGGCTAGCGGACACAGATACGCAGTATTTT	CASSLRGLADTDTQYF
.	.	TRBJ1-2	TRBV21-1	TGTGCCAGCACTCCTCGAAGGACAGGGGAAAGAGGAGGCTACACCTTC	CASTPRRTGERGGYTF
few	.	TRBJ2-3	TRBV15	TGTGCCACCAGCAGTAGAGTTTTTGATACGCAGTATTTT	CATSSRVFDTQYF
.	.	TRBJ1-4	TRBV4-1	TGCGCCAGCAGCCCAGAGTCCCATGAAAAACTGTTTTTT	CASSPESHEKLFF
many	.	TRBJ2-7	TRBV29-1	TGCAGCGCCCGTGGGGCGGTTTCCAACGAGCAGTACTTC	CSARGAVSNEQYF
.	TRBD1	TRBJ2-7	TRBV18	TGTGCCAGCTCACCCGCTACAGGGGCCACCTACGAGCAGTACTTC	CASSPATGATYEQYF
few	.	TRBJ2-3	TRBV2	TGTGCCACGGACAGAGAGGACGACCTCACAGATACGCAGTATTTT	CATDREDDLTDTQYF
few	TRBD1	TRBJ1-4	TRBV7-9	TGTGCCAGCAGCTTAGCCGGGACAGGGAATGAAAAACTGTTTTTT	CASSLAGTGNEKLFF
few	.	TRBJ1-1	TRBV15	TGTGCCACCAGCAGAGACTGGGACGTGGAAAATTTT	CATSRDWDVENF
.	.	TRBJ2-3	TRBV29-1	TGCAGCGTGAGGGAGAGGGTACTTACCACAGATACGCAGTATTTT	CSVRERVLTTDTQYF
.	.	TRBJ2-3	TRBV11-2	TGTGCCAGCAGCTTAGATCTTCTGGATACCCCCCCAGATACGCAGTATTTT	CASSLDLLDTPPDTQYF
.	.	TRBJ2-2	TRBV12-3/TRBV12-4	TGTGCCACCGGGACGGGAGTTTACACCGGGGAGCTGTTTTTT	CATGTGVYTGELFF
.	.	TRBJ1-5	TRBV6-2/TRBV6-3	TGTGCCAGCAGTCCCCGGGGGAGCAATCAGCCCCAGCATTTT	CASSPRGSNQPQHF
few	.	TRBJ2-2	TRBV6-2/TRBV6-3	TGTGCCAGCAGTTACGCGGGGGCAAACGGGGAGCTGTTTTTT	CASSYAGANGELFF
few	TRBD1	TRBJ2-1	TRBV19	TGTGCCAGTGAGGGGGCTGAGCAGTTCTTC	CASEGAEQFF
.	.	TRBJ1-2	TRBV4-3	TGCGCCAGCAGCCCCGGGGGCGAGCCAGGCTCCGGCTACACCTTC	CASSPGGEPGSGYTF
few	TRBD1	TRBJ2-7	TRBV20-1	TGCAGTGCGTCGGGACAGGGGGTCTCCTACGAGCAGTACTTC	CSASGQGVSYEQYF
few	.	TRBJ2-7	TRBV5-1	TGCGCCAGCAGCTTCCGGGACCATACCTACGAGCAGTACTTC	CASSFRDHTYEQYF
many	.	TRBJ2-2	TRBV21-1	TGTGCCAGCAGCAAAGGCGGGGGTAGGACCGGGGAGCTGTTTTTT	CASSKGGGRTGELFF
many	.	TRBJ2-1	TRBV6-1	TGTGCCAGCAGTGAAATGGCGGGGAACGAGCAGTTCTTC	CASSEMAGNEQFF
.	.	TRBJ1-1	TRBV27	TGTGCCAGCAGTCCCCTTGCCCTCTCCCTGGGCACTGAAGCTTTCTTT	CASSPLALSLGTEAFF
few	.	TRBJ1-1	TRBV7-9	TGTGCCAGCACCTCCGGGAGGGGGTGGGGGGGGCCCACTGAAGCTTTCTTT	CASTSGRGWGGPTEAFF
many	.	TRBJ2-7	TRBV12-3/TRBV12-4	TGTGCCAGCAGTTTGGGACTGACCTACGAGCAGTACTTC	CASSLGLTYEQYF
few	TRBD2	TRBJ2-3	TRBV2	TGTGCCAGCAGTGAAATCGGACTAGCGGGGGGGATCGGAGCAGATACGCAGTATTTT	CASSEIGLAGGIGADTQYF
few	.	TRBJ2-7	TRBV7-2	TGTGCCAGCAGCCCGAGACAGATTGGCTACGAGCAGTACTTC	CASSPRQIGYEQYF
.	.	TRBJ1-1	TRBV4-1	TGCGCCAGCAGCCACCACCGGGGGGGTGTATCGGACACTGAAGCTTTCTTT	CASSHHRGGVSDTEAFF
.	.	TRBJ2-3	TRBV29-1	TGCAGCGTTGACTCGGTCGGGGTAGATAGCACAGATACGCAGTATTTT	CSVDSVGVDSTDTQYF
.	TRBD1	TRBJ1-1	TRBV18	TGTGCCAGCTCACATAGCCCGGGACAGGGGGCGGAGTACACTGAAGCTTTCTTT	CASSHSPGQGAEYTEAFF
few	TRBD1	TRBJ2-3	TRBV5-1	TGCGCCAGCAGCTTGGCAGGGGGAATGGATACGCAGTATTTT	CASSLAGGMDTQYF
.	.	TRBJ2-3	TRBV6-2/TRBV6-3	TGTGCCAGCATGAGCAGGGATGGCACAGATACGCAGTATTTT	CASMSRDGTDTQYF
.	.	TRBJ2-3	TRBV4-1	TGCGCCAGCAGCCAAGTGGCCCCGACGGATACGCAGTATTTT	CASSQVAPTDTQYF
.	TRBD1	TRBJ2-1	TRBV4-3	TGCGCCAGCAGCCAAGAAGGGACAGGACTCAATGAGCAGTTCTTC	CASSQEGTGLNEQFF
many	.	TRBJ1-1	TRBV5-1	TGCGCCAGCACGGACGTTCCCGGGAGAGGCACTGAAGCTTTCTTT	CASTDVPGRGTEAFF
few	.	TRBJ2-7	TRBV7-6	TGTGCCAGCAGCTTAGATGGGGGACCCTACGAGCAGTACTTC	CASSLDGGPYEQYF
many	.	TRBJ2-1	TRBV4-2	TGTGCCAGCAGCCTTTCGGACGCGGATGCCTACAATGAGCAGTTCTTC	CASSLSDADAYNEQFF
.	.	TRBJ1-1	TRBV5-5	TGTGCCAGCAGCCACGCGACACGCGATCTCACTGAAGCTTTCTTT	CASSHATRDLTEAFF
.	.	TRBJ1-5	TRBV12-5	TGTGCTAGTGGTTTGGGGACAGTTGCAAATCAGCCCCAGCATTTT	CASGLGTVANQPQHF
few	.	TRBJ2-7	TRBV27	TGTGCCAGCAGTCCCTCTGGGGAGTCCTACGAGCAGTACTTC	CASSPSGESYEQYF
.	TRBD1	TRBJ1-2	TRBV5-1	TGCGCCAGCAGCTTGGCAGGGGGAGGCTACACCTTC	CASSLAGGGYTF